This entry features one TCR beta chain sequence. No antigen is known for it. The record originates from a study of T cell responses to AZD1222 COVID-19 vaccine. Study details: Analysis merged second doses at about 4 or about 12 weeks.

Regarding the study as a whole: Spike-specific TCR breadth rose after two AZD1222 doses, and depth rose as well. At baseline, seropositivity was found in only a handful of AZD1222 recipients.

This table comes from immunoSEQ multiplex PCR, and its TCRdb copy is limited to in-frame clones, with some not included. The sample has approximately 130,000 clones, over 90% seen once. Germline CDR1 SNHLY, CDR2 FYNNEI. Trimming left V 5 bases short and J 4 bases short, with 8 bases between. CDR3 size: 12 residues. V usage is TRBV2 and J usage is TRBJ2-5, with D hard to call. This TCR was sampled from an adult in good health. Specimen: peripheral blood, collected on day 0 of AZD1222 vaccination. CDR3 nucleotides: TGTGCCAGCAGTTACATCCCAGAGACCCAGTACTTC. Residues: CASSYIPETQYF.